The next 32 T cell receptor beta chains were all read from a single sample in a study of blood T cell repertoires in COVID-19. Generated by immunoSEQ multiplex PCR, the TCRdb table keeps only in-frame clones and is missing some. The data hold about 300,000 clones, with around 86% observed a single time. The specimen was PBMCs or T cells enriched from blood (not recorded which). The receptors stem from a middle-aged woman who had recovered from COVID-19.

V gene TRBV5-1 combines with J gene TRBJ1-4; 7 bases fit TRBD1. The CDR3 has 14 amino acids. The junction had 6 bases not matched to a gene; V was cut back by 4 bases and J by 6 bases. Germline V gene sequence: CDR1 SGHRS, CDR2 YFSETQ. In nucleotides, the CDR3 is TGCGCCAGCAGCACACGAGGGACAGATGAAAAACTGTTTTTT. Protein sequence: CASSTRGTDEKLFF.

The rearrangement links TRBV19 to TRBJ2-2; 8 bases fit TRBD2. This CDR3 is built from 15 residues. The trim removed 5 bases at V and 4 bases at J, leaving 6 bases unmatched. The germline V gene has CDR1 LNHDA and CDR2 SQIVND (reference sequence). CDR3 loop: CASSRTGGATGELFF. In DNA, the CDR3 is TGTGCCAGTAGTCGAACCGGGGGGGCCACCGGGGAGCTGTTTTTT.

The rearrangement links TRBV18 to TRBJ1-2; 8 bases map to TRBD1. Germline V gives CDR1 KGHSH, CDR2 LQKENI. With V trimmed by 6 bases and J by 4 bases, 10 bases remained unmatched. The length of the CDR3 is 15 residues. The CDR3 coding sequence is TGTGCCAGCTCTACCGGACAGGGCCAAGGCTATGGCTACACCTTC. Translating gives CASSTGQGQGYGYTF.

This sequence joins TRBV6-5 and TRBJ1-3, with D possibly TRBD1 on 6 matching bases. The germline gives CDR1 MNHEY, CDR2 SVGAGI. CDR3 length: 15 residues. V was cut by 5 bases and J by 2 bases, with 13 bases left in between. CDR3 in DNA: TGTGCCAGCAGTCGTAAACAGGGAACTGGAAACACCATATATTTT. This sequence encodes CASSRKQGTGNTIYF.

The J gene is TRBJ2-7, the V gene TRBV7-9, with D perhaps matching TRBD2 (6 bases). V lost 5 bases and J 0 bases, leaving 17 bases between the germline ends. This CDR3 is built from 16 residues. Germline V lookup: CDR1 SEHNR, CDR2 FQNEAQ (reference sequence). CDR3 bases: TGTGCCAGCAGCCCCCTTAAGACTAGTCGCTCCTACGAGCAGTACTTC. Encoded protein: CASSPLKTSRSYEQYF.

Here the CDR3 DNA reads TGTGCCAGCAGCCCCCGGTCTAGCGGGGGGGCTCGGGAGACCCAGTACTTC. Its translation is CASSPRSSGGARETQYF. This chain uses TRBV9 with TRBJ2-5; 12 positions match TRBD2. V was clipped by 4 bases and J by 5 bases; unmatched bases: 12. Germline V lookup: CDR1 SGDLS, CDR2 YYNGEE. The CDR3 runs 17 residues.

The chain has TRBV2 and TRBJ1-2, with 9 bases that match TRBD1. CDR3 size: 17 residues. V trimming: 5 bases; J trimming: 2 bases; junction bases outside the gene matches: 12. Germline loops: CDR1 SNHLY, CDR2 FYNNEI. The CDR3 DNA reads TGTGCCAGCAGTCATAGGACAGGGGACGCACTAAACTATGGCTACACCTTC. Its translation: CASSHRTGDALNYGYTF.

The chain links TRBV9 to TRBJ1-1, with a weak D call TRBD1 (5 bases). The CDR3 is 15 amino acids. The V gene's germline CDR1 is SGDLS and CDR2 YYNGEE. V shed 0 bases and J shed 5 bases, with 14 bases lying between them. In DNA form, the CDR3 reads TGTGCCAGCAGCGTAGCTCTGGGGGGGATAACTGAAGCTTTCTTT. It is translated as CASSVALGGITEAFF.

The chain carries TRBV7-2 and TRBJ2-5; 10 bases agree with TRBD2. The V segment lost 8 bases and the J segment 5 bases; nucleotides outside the gene matches: 8. Germline V gene data show CDR1 as SGHTA and CDR2 as FQGNSA. The CDR3 sequence is 14 residues long. For the CDR3, the DNA is TGTGCCAGCGGCGTACTAGCGGGACGGGAGACCCAGTACTTC. Translated, it gives CASGVLAGRETQYF.

The chain carries TRBV2 and TRBJ2-4, with D possibly matching TRBD1 (5 bases). CDR3 length equals 12 residues. The V gene's germline CDR1 is SNHLY and CDR2 FYNNEI. V shed 1 base and J shed 12 bases, with 10 bases lying between them. The CDR3 DNA is TGTGCCAGCAGTGAAGACAGGCCGGGTCAGTACTTC. This codes for CASSEDRPGQYF.

This clone was counted only a few times. This sequence joins TRBV7-8 and TRBJ2-1, with 10 positions matching TRBD2. In germline, CDR1 is SGHVS, CDR2 FQNEAQ. The V gene end was trimmed by 2 bases and the J gene end by 5 bases; junction bases not matched to a gene: 6. This CDR3 comprises 16 residues. CDR3 protein: CASSLIIAGGHNEQFF. The CDR3 nucleotides are TGTGCCAGCAGCTTAATTATAGCGGGGGGCCACAATGAGCAGTTCTTC. The full variable domain, its missing parts supplied by reference TRBV7-8 and TRBJ2-1, is GAGVSQSPRYKVAKRGQDVALRCDPISGHVSLFWYQQALGQGPEFLTYFQNEAQLDKSGLPSDRFFAERPEGSVSTLKIQRTQQEDSAVYLCASSLIIAGGHNEQFFGPGTRLTVL.

V gene TRBV7-9 combines with J gene TRBJ1-2; 7 bases are shared with TRBD1. This CDR3 region has 12 residues. After removal of 6 bases from V and 8 bases from J, the junction contained 6 bases not matched to a gene. Germline assignment: CDR1 SEHNR and CDR2 FQNEAQ (reference sequence). The CDR3 sequence is CASRGTAGGYTF. The CDR3 DNA follows: TGTGCCAGCAGGGGGACAGCCGGAGGCTACACCTTC.

This clone has more than one count but fewer than ten. The genes are TRBV7-3 and TRBJ2-1; 7 nucleotides match TRBD2. From germline, CDR1 is SGHTA and CDR2 FQGTGA. J was trimmed by 4 bases and V by 5 bases; bases with no gene match: 8. This CDR3 comprises 15 residues. The DNA of the CDR3 is TGTGCCAGCAGCCCTCGGGGGACTACTTACAATGAGCAGTTCTTC. Translating gives CASSPRGTTYNEQFF.

The chain joins TRBV2 to TRBJ1-2, with D possibly matching TRBD1 (6 bases). Germline CDR1 and CDR2: SNHLY and FYNNEI. Trimming removed 8 bases from V and 4 bases from J, with 11 bases in between. The CDR3 has 12 amino acids. This CDR3 is CASAGQPYGYTF. CDR3 nucleotide sequence: TGTGCCAGCGCCGGACAGCCCTATGGCTACACCTTC.

This clone was found once. This chain links TRBV11-2 with TRBJ2-7; the D is unclear. The V end lost 3 bases, the J end lost 2 bases, and 14 bases lay between the germline ends. Germline CDR1 and CDR2: SGHAT and FQNNGV. The CDR3 runs 15 residues. Here the CDR3 reads CASSLSATQPYEQYF. Here the CDR3 DNA reads TGTGCCAGCAGCTTGTCTGCGACACAGCCCTACGAGCAGTACTTC.

This chain joins TRBV29-1 and TRBJ1-4; unclear D gene. Trimming took off 4 bases at V and 4 bases at J, with 10 bases between the two ends. The CDR3 has 13 residues. CDR1 and CDR2 (germline): SQVTM, ANQGSEA. CDR3 DNA sequence: TGCAGCGTTGGGAAAGGACTTAATGAAAAACTGTTTTTT. It is translated as CSVGKGLNEKLFF. Drawing the rest from reference TRBV29-1 and TRBJ1-4, the complete variable domain is SAVISQKPSRDICQRGTSLTIQCQVDSQVTMMFWYRQQPGQSLTLIATANQGSEATYESGFVIDKFPISRPNLTFSTLTVSNMSPEDSSIYLCSVGKGLNEKLFFGSGTQLSVL.

V usage is TRBV5-1 and J usage is TRBJ2-1, with TRBD1 matching over 12 bases. Germline CDR1 and CDR2: SGHRS and YFSETQ. This CDR3 is built from 15 residues. J lost 8 bases, V lost 2 bases, and 5 bases had no gene match. CDR3 DNA sequence: TGCGCCAGCAGCTTTGGGACAGGGGGCGGATATGAGCAGTTCTTC. This translates into CASSFGTGGGYEQFF. The full variable domain, completed using reference TRBV5-1 and TRBJ2-1, is KAGVTQTPRYLIKTRGQQVTLSCSPISGHRSVSWYQQTPGQGLQFLFEYFSETQRNKGNFPGRFSGRQFSNSRSEMNVSTLELGDSALYLCASSFGTGGGYEQFFGPGTRLTVL.

V is TRBV5-1 and J is TRBJ2-5, with D hard to call. V lost 6 bases to trimming and J lost 9 bases, with 21 bases between them. This CDR3 has 14 residues. CDR1 is SGHRS, CDR2 YFSETQ, per germline. The CDR3 coding sequence is TGCGCCAGCACTCCACCTCTCCTTCAAAGCCCCCAGTACTTC. It yields the protein CASTPPLLQSPQYF. Full variable domain (remainder filled in from reference TRBV5-1 and TRBJ2-5): KAGVTQTPRYLIKTRGQQVTLSCSPISGHRSVSWYQQTPGQGLQFLFEYFSETQRNKGNFPGRFSGRQFSNSRSEMNVSTLELGDSALYLCASTPPLLQSPQYFGPGTRLLVL.

The table lists this clone with a few counts. The rearrangement uses TRBV7-8 and TRBJ2-7, with D perhaps matching TRBD1 (5 bases). V lost 6 bases to trimming and J lost 2 bases, with 20 bases between them. The CDR3 loop spans 16 amino acids. The germline gives CDR1 SGHVS, CDR2 FQNEAQ. In DNA, the CDR3 is TGTGCCAGCAGTACAGACAGACAGACAGCCGCCTACGAGCAGTACTTC. Its protein is CASSTDRQTAAYEQYF.

The chain uses TRBV5-4 and TRBJ2-1; TRBD2 is a possible D gene (5 bases). V was clipped by 0 bases and J by 7 bases, with 14 bases between them. Germline lookup yields CDR1 SGHNT and CDR2 YYREEE (reference sequence). This CDR3 spans 15 amino acids. CDR3 loop: CASSLGGPERNEQFF. CDR3 sequence (DNA): TGTGCCAGCAGCTTGGGCGGGCCTGAGAGGAATGAGCAGTTCTTC.

The V call is TRBV2, the J call TRBJ1-6; the D gene is possibly TRBD1 (5 bases). Germline-derived CDR1 and CDR2 are SNHLY and FYNNEI. Between the trimmed V and J ends, which lost 8 bases and 3 bases, there was a span of 11 bases. This CDR3 contains 14 residues. The CDR3 DNA reads TGTGCCAGCGGTGGAAGGGGCTATAATTCACCCCTCCACTTT. Translation gives CASGGRGYNSPLHF.

This clone was seen once. The CDR3 is CAWQTGVTYEQYF. DNA for the CDR3: TGTGCCTGGCAGACAGGAGTAACCTACGAGCAGTACTTC. V usage is TRBV30 and J usage is TRBJ2-7; D may be TRBD1 (6 bases). CDR1 and CDR2 (germline): GTSNPN, SVGIG (reference sequence). The CDR3 has 13 amino acids. V was cut by 5 bases and J by 2 bases, with 13 bases left in between.

The gene calls are TRBV2 and TRBJ2-3; 11 nucleotides agree with TRBD2. The germline CDR1 and CDR2 sequences are SNHLY and FYNNEI. The ends lost 4 bases at V and 2 bases at J; junction bases unmatched: 11. This CDR3 region has 18 residues. CDR3 bases: TGTGCCAGCAGTGTAAGGTACGGGACTAGCGGCGACACAGATACGCAGTATTTT. Amino acid sequence: CASSVRYGTSGDTDTQYF.

The rearrangement links TRBV13 to TRBJ1-1, with D uncertain. Germline CDR1 and CDR2: PRHDT and FYEKMQ (reference sequence). The length of the CDR3 is 14 residues. With 1 base removed from V and 3 bases from J, the gap between germline ends came to 9 bases. The DNA for the CDR3 is TGTGCCAGCAGCTTAGATGGAGTGTACACTGAAGCTTTCTTT. This sequence encodes CASSLDGVYTEAFF.

The rearrangement links TRBV7-8 to TRBJ1-2; 9 nucleotides align to TRBD1. From germline, CDR1 is SGHVS and CDR2 FQNEAQ. The CDR3 runs 13 residues. The trim removed 5 bases at V and 3 bases at J, leaving 1 base unmatched. CDR3 residues: CASSRTGDYGYTF. The DNA of the CDR3 is TGTGCCAGCAGCCGGACAGGGGACTATGGCTACACCTTC.

This chain joins TRBV6-5 and TRBJ1-5; a weak D match, TRBD1 (6 bases). Looked up from germline, CDR1 is MNHEY and CDR2 is SVGAGI. V dropped 3 bases and J dropped 9 bases, with 18 bases sitting between them. CDR3 size: 15 residues. The CDR3 sequence: CASSYNSGVPLPQHF. The CDR3 DNA reads as TGTGCCAGCAGTTATAACTCAGGGGTCCCATTGCCCCAGCATTTT.

The J gene is TRBJ1-2, the V gene TRBV15; D unclear. Trimming cost V 0 bases and J 5 bases, with 16 bases left between them. The CDR3 length is 16 residues. CDR1 is LNHNV, CDR2 YYDKDF, per germline (reference sequence). The CDR3 DNA sequence: TGTGCCACCAGCAGAGATCGGGTCAATAAGGAATATGGCTACACCTTC. It yields the protein CATSRDRVNKEYGYTF.

CDR3 bases: TGTGCCAGTAGTATCGCCAGCTCTGGAAACACCATATATTTT. Translating gives CASSIASSGNTIYF. J is TRBJ1-3 and V is TRBV19; no clear D. The germline V and J ends were trimmed by 3 bases and 0 bases, with 6 bases remaining between them. This CDR3 spans 14 amino acids. Germline V gene sequence: CDR1 LNHDA, CDR2 SQIVND (reference sequence).

In nucleotides, the CDR3 is TGTGCCAGCAGCTCGGACAGCTCCTACAATGAGCAGTTCTTC. Translation: CASSSDSSYNEQFF. This chain uses TRBV7-3 with TRBJ2-1; TRBD1 might be the D (6 bases). This CDR3 contains 14 residues. CDR1 SGHTA and CDR2 FQGTGA come from the germline V gene. With 4 bases removed from V and 0 bases from J, the gap between germline ends came to 7 bases.

The J gene is TRBJ2-1, the V gene TRBV27; 7 bases match TRBD1. Germline V gene sequence: CDR1 MNHEY, CDR2 SMNVEV (reference sequence). The J segment lost 5 bases and the V segment lost 2 bases, leaving 12 bases of the junction unmatched. The CDR3 runs to 17 residues. CDR3 loop: CASSLAAGTDHNNEQFF. The CDR3 DNA is TGTGCCAGCAGTTTAGCAGCCGGGACAGACCACAACAATGAGCAGTTCTTC.

The V gene is TRBV18, the J gene TRBJ1-2; TRBD1 agrees at 10 bases. This CDR3 has 16 residues. Germline V gene data show CDR1 as KGHSH and CDR2 as LQKENI. V shed 0 bases, J shed 6 bases, and the junction held 7 bases outside the gene matches. The CDR3 nucleotides are TGTGCCAGCTCACCACCGGGACAGGGGATTAAGAATGGCTACACCTTC. Translated: CASSPPGQGIKNGYTF.

This chain joins TRBV5-1 and TRBJ2-5, with TRBD1 matching 10 bases. Trimming at V came to 7 bases and at J to 2 bases, leaving 5 bases not matched to a gene. Germline V lookup: CDR1 SGHRS, CDR2 YFSETQ. The CDR3 runs to 14 residues. CDR3 loop: CASRRDRGQETQYF. Here the CDR3 DNA reads TGCGCCAGCCGCCGGGACAGGGGACAAGAGACCCAGTACTTC.